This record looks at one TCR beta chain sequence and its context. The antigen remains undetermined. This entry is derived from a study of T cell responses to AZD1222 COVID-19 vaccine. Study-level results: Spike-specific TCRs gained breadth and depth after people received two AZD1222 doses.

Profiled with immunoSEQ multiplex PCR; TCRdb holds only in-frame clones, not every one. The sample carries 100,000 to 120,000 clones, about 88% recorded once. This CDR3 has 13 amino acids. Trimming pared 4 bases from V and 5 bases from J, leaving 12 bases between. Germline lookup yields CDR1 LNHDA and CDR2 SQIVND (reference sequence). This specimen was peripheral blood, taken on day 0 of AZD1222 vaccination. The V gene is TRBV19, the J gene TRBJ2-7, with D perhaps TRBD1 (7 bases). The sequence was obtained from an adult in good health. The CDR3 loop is CASSRRGRDEQYF. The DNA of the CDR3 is TGTGCCAGTAGTAGGAGGGGGCGCGACGAGCAGTACTTC.